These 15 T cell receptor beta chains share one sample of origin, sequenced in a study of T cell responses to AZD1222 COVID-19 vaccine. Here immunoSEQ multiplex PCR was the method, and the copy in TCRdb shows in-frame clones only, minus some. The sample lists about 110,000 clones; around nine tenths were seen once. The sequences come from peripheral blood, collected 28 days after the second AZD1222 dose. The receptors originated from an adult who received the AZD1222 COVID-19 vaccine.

The chain's CDR3 is CAIASGQNTEAFF. The CDR3 nucleotides are TGTGCCATCGCATCAGGGCAGAACACTGAAGCTTTCTTT. V gene TRBV28 combines with J gene TRBJ1-1; maybe TRBD1 (5 bases). Trimming removed 10 bases at V and 1 base at J, with 13 bases between. The CDR3 is 13 amino acids. Germline CDR1 reads MDHEN; CDR2 reads SYDVKM.

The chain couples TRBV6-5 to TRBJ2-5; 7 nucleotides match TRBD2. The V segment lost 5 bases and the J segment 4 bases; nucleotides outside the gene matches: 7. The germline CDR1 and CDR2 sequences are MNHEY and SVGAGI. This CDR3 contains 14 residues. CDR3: CASSRGDSGETQYF. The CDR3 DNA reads TGTGCCAGCAGTCGGGGGGACTCGGGAGAGACCCAGTACTTC.

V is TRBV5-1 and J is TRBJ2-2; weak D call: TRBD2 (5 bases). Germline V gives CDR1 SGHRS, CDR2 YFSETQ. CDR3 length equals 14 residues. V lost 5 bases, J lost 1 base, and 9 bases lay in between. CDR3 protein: CASSREGNTGELFF. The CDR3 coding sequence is TGCGCCAGCAGTCGGGAAGGGAACACCGGGGAGCTGTTTTTT.

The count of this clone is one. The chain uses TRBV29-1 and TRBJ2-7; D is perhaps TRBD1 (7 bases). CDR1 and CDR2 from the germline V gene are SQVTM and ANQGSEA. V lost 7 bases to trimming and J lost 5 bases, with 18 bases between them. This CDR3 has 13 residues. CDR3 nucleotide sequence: TGCAGCGCCGCCGGCAGGGGGGTAGACGAGCAGTACTTC. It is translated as CSAAGRGVDEQYF.

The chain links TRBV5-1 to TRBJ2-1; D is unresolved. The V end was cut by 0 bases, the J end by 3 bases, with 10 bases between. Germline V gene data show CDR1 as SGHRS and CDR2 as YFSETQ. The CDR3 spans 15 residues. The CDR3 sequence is CASSLEPGSYNEQFF. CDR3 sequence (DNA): TGCGCCAGCAGCTTGGAACCAGGTAGCTACAATGAGCAGTTCTTC.

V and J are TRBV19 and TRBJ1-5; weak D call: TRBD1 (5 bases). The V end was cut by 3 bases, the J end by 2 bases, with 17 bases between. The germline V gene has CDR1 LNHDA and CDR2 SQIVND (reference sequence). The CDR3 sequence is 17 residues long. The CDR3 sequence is CASSILIRDRGNQPQHF. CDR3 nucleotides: TGTGCCAGTAGTATTTTGATCCGGGACCGGGGCAATCAGCCCCAGCATTTT.

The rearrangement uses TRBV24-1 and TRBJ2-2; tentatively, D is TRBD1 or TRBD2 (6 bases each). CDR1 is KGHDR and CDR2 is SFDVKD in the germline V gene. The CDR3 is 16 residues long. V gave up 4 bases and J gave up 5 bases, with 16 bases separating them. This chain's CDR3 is CATSESRGAGTGELFF. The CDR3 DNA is TGTGCCACCAGTGAGTCCAGGGGCGCGGGGACCGGGGAGCTGTTTTTT.

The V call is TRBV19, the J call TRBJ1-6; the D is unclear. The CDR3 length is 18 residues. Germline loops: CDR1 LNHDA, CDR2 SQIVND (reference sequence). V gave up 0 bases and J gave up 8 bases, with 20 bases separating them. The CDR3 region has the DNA TGTGCCAGTAGTATAGATCTGGGGTTTTCCGCAACTTATTCACCCCTCCACTTT. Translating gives CASSIDLGFSATYSPLHF.

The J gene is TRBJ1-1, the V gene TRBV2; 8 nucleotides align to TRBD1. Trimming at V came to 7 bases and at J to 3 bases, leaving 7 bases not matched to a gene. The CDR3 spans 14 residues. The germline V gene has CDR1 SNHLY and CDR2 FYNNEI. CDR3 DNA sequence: TGTGCCAGCACCCCGGACAGGGCGGACACTGAAGCTTTCTTT. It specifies CASTPDRADTEAFF.

CDR3 sequence: CASTAQGFTEAFF. DNA for the CDR3: TGTGCCAGCACCGCGCAGGGTTTTACTGAAGCTTTCTTT. The genes are TRBV25-1 and TRBJ1-1; D may be TRBD1 (5 bases). The CDR3 length is 13 residues. Germline CDR1 is MGHDK and CDR2 is SYGVNS. The V end lost 7 bases, the J end lost 5 bases, and 14 bases lay between the germline ends.

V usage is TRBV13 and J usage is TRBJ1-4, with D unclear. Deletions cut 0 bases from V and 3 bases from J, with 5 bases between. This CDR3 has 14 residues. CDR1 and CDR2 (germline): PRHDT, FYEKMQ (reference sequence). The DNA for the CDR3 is TGTGCCAGCAGCTTAGGGGCACCTAATGAAAAACTGTTTTTT. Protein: CASSLGAPNEKLFF.

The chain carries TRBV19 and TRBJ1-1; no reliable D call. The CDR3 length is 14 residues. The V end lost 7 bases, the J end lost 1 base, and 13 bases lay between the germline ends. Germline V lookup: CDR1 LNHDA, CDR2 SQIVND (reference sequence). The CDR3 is CASTLGRPNTEAFF. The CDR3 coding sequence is TGTGCCAGTACCTTGGGCAGACCGAACACTGAAGCTTTCTTT.

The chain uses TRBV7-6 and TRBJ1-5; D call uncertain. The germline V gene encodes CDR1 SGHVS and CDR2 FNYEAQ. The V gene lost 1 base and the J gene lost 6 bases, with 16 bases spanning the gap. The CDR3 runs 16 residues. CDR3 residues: CASSLEADVRAQPQHF. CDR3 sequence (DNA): TGTGCCAGCAGCTTAGAGGCGGACGTTCGGGCTCAGCCCCAGCATTTT.

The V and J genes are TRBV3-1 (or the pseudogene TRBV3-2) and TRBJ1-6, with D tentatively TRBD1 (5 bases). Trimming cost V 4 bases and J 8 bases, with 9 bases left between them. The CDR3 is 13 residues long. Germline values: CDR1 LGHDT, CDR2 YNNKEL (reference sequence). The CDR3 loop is CASSRVGDSPLHF. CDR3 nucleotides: TGTGCCAGCAGCCGGGTAGGGGATTCACCCCTCCACTTT.

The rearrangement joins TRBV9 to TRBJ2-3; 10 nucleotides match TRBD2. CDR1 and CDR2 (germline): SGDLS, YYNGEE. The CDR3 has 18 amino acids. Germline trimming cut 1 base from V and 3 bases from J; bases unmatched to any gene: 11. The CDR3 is CASSVTLGLAGETDTQYF. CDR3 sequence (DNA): TGTGCCAGCAGCGTAACTCTGGGGCTAGCGGGAGAAACAGATACGCAGTATTTT.